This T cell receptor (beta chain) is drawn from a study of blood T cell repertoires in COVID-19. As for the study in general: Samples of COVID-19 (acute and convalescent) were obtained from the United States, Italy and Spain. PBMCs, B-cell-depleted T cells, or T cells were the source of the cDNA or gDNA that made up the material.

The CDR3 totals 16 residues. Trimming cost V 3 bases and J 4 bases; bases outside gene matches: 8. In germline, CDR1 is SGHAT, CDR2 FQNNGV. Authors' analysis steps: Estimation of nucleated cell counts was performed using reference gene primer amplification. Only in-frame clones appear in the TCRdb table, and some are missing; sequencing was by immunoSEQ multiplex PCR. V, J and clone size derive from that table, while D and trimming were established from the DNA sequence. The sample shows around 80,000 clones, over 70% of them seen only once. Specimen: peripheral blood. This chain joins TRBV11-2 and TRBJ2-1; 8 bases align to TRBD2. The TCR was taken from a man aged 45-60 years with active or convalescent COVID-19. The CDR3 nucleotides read TGTGCCAGCAGCTTTGAAGCGGGGGCCCAATACAATGAGCAGTTCTTC. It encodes CASSFEAGAQYNEQFF.